The entry below gives a single T cell receptor (beta chain) sequence along with its context. Its specificity is not known. This sample is drawn from a study of identical twins. Findings and limits, study-wide: Conclusions leaned on cross-sectional statistical analysis and did not track the same donors over time. Invariant T cells like MAIT and iNKT could partly confound the zero-insertion analyses. Abundant beta clonotypes from cord blood had fewer insertions, unlike memory repertoires, which showed none.

The CDR3 is 16 amino acids. The J segment lost 5 bases and the V segment lost 3 bases, leaving 12 bases of the junction unmatched. From germline, CDR1 is SGHTA and CDR2 FQGTGA. Unique molecular identifiers were present on the cDNA, which also gained a universal primer site by template switching. TCRdb passed the 5' RACE reads through MiXCR, listing each CDR3 protein once. This sample has about 810,000 distinct CDR3 sequences, with over 9% found just once. This sample also appeared in a second study, on yellow fever vaccine responses in identical twins.

The rearrangement links TRBV7-3 to TRBJ2-5, with 7 bases lining up with TRBD1. The sequence derives from a woman between 18 and 29 years old in good health. Sequencing was done on a sample of PBMCs. DNA for the CDR3: TGTGCCAGCAGCTTGGGACAGCCCTACTCGTTCGAGACCCAGTACTTC. Protein sequence: CASSLGQPYSFETQYF.